The source of this TCR beta chain is a study of cytomegalovirus exposure and HLA in healthy donors (dated by TCRdb to between 2016 and 2019). For the study in its entirety: An earlier analysis of several hundred of the donors reported 250 to 300 Gb of sequence data and approximately 110 million unique TCR beta sequences from about 200 million T cells. The study aimed to test whether signatures of past pathogen exposure could be identified by cataloging public T cell receptors. Around 330 gigabases of sequencing data and tens of millions of unique TCR sequences made up an early release that covered approximately 650 HLA-typed donors. A later analysis re-examined previously published TCR beta repertoires from several hundred donors and added high-resolution HLA genotyping to investigate patterns of TCR occurrence. All discovery cohort repertoires had been generated using a single sequencing platform. Typing coverage varied by locus: about 620-630 donors for A, B, C, DRB1 and DQB1; more than 500 for DQA1; around 610 for DPA1; about 450 for DPB1. Donor age, sex, ethnicity and CMV serostatus were compiled together with the repertoire data. High-throughput TCR immunosequencing, statistical association of individual TCRs with disease status, and machine learning were combined to predict cytomegalovirus infection status. Class I and class II HLA loci were covered by the typing at four-digit resolution. The genetic ancestry cluster associated with self-reported Caucasian donors included about 84% of the roughly 400 genotyped donors. A later genetic analysis used genome-wide SNP genotypes for about three fifths of the 666 donors, treating that subset as a discovery cohort. The study used immunosequencing to profile the T cell repertoires of 600 to 850 subjects and linked those repertoires to cytomegalovirus serostatus. Along with the roughly 670-subject first cohort, a separate validation cohort of over 90 different subjects was used. An earlier analysis of nearly 600 of the donors applied high-throughput TCR beta sequencing to assess whether each TCR beta V gene segment acted as functional or pseudogenic. The later analysis used no new phenotypic data to find candidate immune exposures, relying instead on TCR beta sequences and their occurrence across donors. Among over 350 genotyped donors of the cohort, an average of about 240,000 unique TCR beta nucleotide sequences were sequenced per donor, around 20% of them non-productive. Roughly 5 DR-DQ haplotypes were handled as single units for association and clustering, since linkage in the cohort was strong.

This clone was observed a few times. What this receptor recognizes is not known. Per-base quality was not reported, and no clone a single base away is much larger than it. Receptor amplification or capture employed the immunoSEQ multiplex PCR assay. The multiplex PCR relied on a mix of 60 forward primers for TCR Vbeta segments and 13 reverse primers for TCR Jbeta segments. A multiplex PCR assay on genomic DNA amplified the CDR3 region of rearranged TCR beta genes. On the Illumina HiSeq System, the amplified TCR beta libraries were sequenced as 87-base-pair reads. As for the authors' bioinformatics: Across the 700 or so repertoires, a later analysis counted 80 million or so unique TCR beta chains, around 10 million of which were shared by at least two donors. To remove PCR and sequencing errors, raw reads were error-corrected and collapsed into unique sequences using a nearest-neighbor algorithm that merged closely related sequences. CDR3 sequences were aligned to IMGT reference sequences to assign V, D and J gene segments. Each retained sequence needed at least a six-nucleotide match to both a V gene segment and a J gene segment. Rearrangements were called productive when the CDR3 lacked stop codons and stayed in frame with V and J; all others were non-productive. Following IMGT convention, CDR3 was defined as the stretch from the second conserved V-encoded cysteine to the conserved J-encoded phenylalanine. Sequences without an unambiguous match to a single V gene segment were excluded from the earlier analysis of 587 of the donors. An earlier analysis of about 590 of the donors classified V segments as functional when productive rearrangements were above 56.7% and as segregating when the standard deviation between donors was above 5%. To diagnose cytomegalovirus status from the catalog of TCR beta chain sequences, a statistical classification framework was built. A later analysis assigned V and J genes by comparing TCR nucleotide sequences with IMGT/GENE-DB human TR gene sequences. A later analysis assigned CDR3 sequences and most-parsimonious VDJ recombination scenarios with the TCRdist pipeline. In a later analysis, each TCR beta chain was defined by its CDR3 amino acid sequence together with its V-gene family, and reads without a unique V-gene family were excluded. In a later analysis, 500 to 700 highly shared, low-generation-probability nucleotide sequences were removed to address suspected cross-contamination and a sequencing artifact. In a later analysis, a clonal expansion index for each public chain was calculated from normalized within-repertoire ranks of inferred template counts. A later analysis computed generation probabilities with a VDJ recombination model fitted to out-of-frame rearrangements, and checked the results against IGoR. In a later analysis, TCR-TCR, TCR-HLA and TCR-CMV co-occurrence was scored with hypergeometric tests, and a repertoire-size bias correction was applied to TCR pairs. To estimate false discovery rates, a later analysis permuted the HLA or CMV assignments 20 times. In a later analysis, co-occurring TCRs were grouped using DBSCAN, with TCRdist sequence similarity added in when clustering inside HLA-allele-positive subsets. Repertoires with fewer than 30,000 or more than 120,000 public chains were left out of co-occurrence clustering, as were a handful of repertoires with anomalous nucleotide sharing. TCRdb stores this immuneACCESS table with in-frame sequences only. Part of the clones is absent; in the studies checked, under half of the shortfall reflects unresolved V genes, and no reason is known for the rest. V and J calls and clone size are copied from that table; D and trimming were computed from the DNA. The sample records roughly 220,000 clones, around 64% of which are singletons. Together, the top ten hold 2.5% to 3% of the sample.

Findings and caveats that apply to the study as a whole: The study gave a list of roughly 150 TCR beta chains associated with cytomegalovirus. Some IMGT-functional V segments, including TRBV6-2 and TRBV6-3, could not be told apart with the 87-base-pair reads, so those segments were excluded. The sequencing pipeline was judged likely to have produced a cluster of highly shared sequence variants as a technical artifact. Compared with the approximately 700-donor mean, donors in an Asian-associated ancestry cluster had fewer N-insertions in productive TCRs, according to a later genetic analysis. The earlier analysis of approximately 590 of the donors excluded some 15 rarely observed V segments, including chromosome 9 orphons, because counts were too low. In a later analysis, HLA-associated TCR beta chains showed more clonal expansion and lower generation probabilities than non-associated chains that were equally common. In a later genetic analysis, a missense DCLRE1C variant was associated with V-gene and J-gene trimming of TCR beta chains, and the association was replicated in an independent cohort. Correlated functional status among segregating V segments might reflect linkage disequilibrium, but an unknown experimental factor could not be ruled out. The cohort was sequenced for TCR beta chains only, and without alpha or paired-chain data the features that could be detected were limited. A later analysis found that most CMV-associated TCR beta chains appeared HLA-restricted, with HLA associations seemingly driven largely by CMV exposure. Broadly in line with IMGT annotations, most TCR beta V segments showed up in productive rearrangements about 87% or about 30% of the time in an earlier analysis of several hundred of the donors. Because HLA typing was unavailable for some donors at each locus, only the typed subset was used in association tests. Specific HLA alleles were associated with over 15,000 TCR beta sequences at a false discovery rate of 0.05 in a later analysis. Presence/absence analyses assumed roughly uniform sequencing depth across donors, an assumption that may not hold. When HLA alleles, especially DR and DQ, strongly co-occurred, TCR associations were difficult to assign to individual alleles. The classifier was reported to diagnose cytomegalovirus status with high specificity and sensitivity in both the original cohort and the validation cohort. A further reported finding was that TCR beta sequences accurately predicted the HLA-A and HLA-B alleles for most subjects in the first cohort. While some public TCRs were present in many individuals, most TCR sequences turned up only very rarely across donors. According to the authors, the approach could potentially be generalized to other disease states and immunological phenotypes. In a later analysis, TCR association rates were found to vary across HLA loci, with the most associated TCRs seen for DRB1 alleles and the fewest for HLA-C alleles. A few of the identified cytomegalovirus-associated TCR beta chains were confirmed in vitro to be specific for cytomegalovirus antigens. Immune exposure information for the cohort was limited to CMV serostatus. A later analysis reported that several top co-occurrence clusters appeared linked to parvovirus B19, influenza, CMV and Epstein-Barr virus.

V is trimmed back by 0 bases and J by 4 bases, and the junction contains 14 bases that no gene match accounts for. Spanning cysteine to phenylalanine, the CDR3 consists of 19 amino acids. The kept DNA is CDR3 alone, 57 bases in frame from the first base. CDR1 and CDR2 (LNHNV, YYDKDF) derive from the germline V gene (reference sequence). The cohort was made up of roughly 670 healthy bone marrow donors. At the time of sampling, every cohort member was nominally healthy, though immune exposures that went unrecorded were likely present. The donor was CMV seropositive and belonged to the group of 250 to 350 seropositive cohort members. Each donor provided a peripheral blood sample, and peripheral blood mononuclear cells were used for TCR beta sequencing. The Qiagen DNeasy Blood Extraction Kit was used to extract genomic DNA from the blood cell samples.

This receptor chain uses TRBV15 and TRBJ2-5; the junction holds 10 bases that match TRBD1. The TCR comes from a man in his forties in good health and CMV-seropositive. Specimen: PBMCs. The DNA sequence is TGTGCCACCAGCAGAGATCAGGGAGGGCATGGACAGGGGGGAGAGACCCAGTACTTC. This codes for CATSRDQGGHGQGGETQYF.